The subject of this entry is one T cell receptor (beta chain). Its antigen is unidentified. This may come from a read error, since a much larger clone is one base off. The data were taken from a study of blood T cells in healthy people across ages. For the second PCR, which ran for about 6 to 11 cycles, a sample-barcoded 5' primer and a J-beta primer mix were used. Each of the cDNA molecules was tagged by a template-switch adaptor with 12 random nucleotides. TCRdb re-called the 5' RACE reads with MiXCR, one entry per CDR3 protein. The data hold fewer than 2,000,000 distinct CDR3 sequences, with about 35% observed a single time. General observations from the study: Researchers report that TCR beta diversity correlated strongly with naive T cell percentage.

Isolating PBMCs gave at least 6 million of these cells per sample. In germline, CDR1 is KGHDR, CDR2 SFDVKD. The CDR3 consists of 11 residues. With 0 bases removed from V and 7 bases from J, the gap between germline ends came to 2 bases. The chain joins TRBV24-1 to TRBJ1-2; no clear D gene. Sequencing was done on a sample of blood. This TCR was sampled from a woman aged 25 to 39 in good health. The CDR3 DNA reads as TGTGCCACCAGTGATTTGGTTGGCTACACCTTC. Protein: CATSDLVGYTF.